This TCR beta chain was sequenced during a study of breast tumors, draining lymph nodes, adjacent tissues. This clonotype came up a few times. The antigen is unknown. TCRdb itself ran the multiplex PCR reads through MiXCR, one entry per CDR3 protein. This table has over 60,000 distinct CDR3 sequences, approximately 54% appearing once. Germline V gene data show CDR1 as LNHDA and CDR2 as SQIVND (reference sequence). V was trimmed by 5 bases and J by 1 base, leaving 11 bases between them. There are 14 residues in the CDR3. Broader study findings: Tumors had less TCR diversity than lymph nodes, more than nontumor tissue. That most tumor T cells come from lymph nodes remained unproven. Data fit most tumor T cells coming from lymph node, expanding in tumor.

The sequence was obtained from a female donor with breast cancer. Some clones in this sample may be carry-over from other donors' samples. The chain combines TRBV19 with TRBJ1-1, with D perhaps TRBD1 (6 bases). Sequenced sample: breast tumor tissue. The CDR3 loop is CASSWRGANTEAFF. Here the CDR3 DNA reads TGTGCCAGTAGTTGGCGGGGGGCGAACACTGAAGCTTTCTTT.